The 7 T cell receptor beta chains below come from one sample, sequenced in a study of breast tumors, draining lymph nodes, adjacent tissues. One entry per CDR3 protein results from TCRdb running MiXCR on the multiplex PCR reads. The data hold about 24,000 distinct CDR3 sequences, with approximately 75% observed a single time. Source material: tumor-adjacent breast tissue. The receptors were sampled from a female donor with breast cancer. Some clones in this sample may be carry-over from other donors' samples.

This chain connects TRBV7-6 to TRBJ2-7; 10 bases line up with TRBD2. This CDR3 is 16 amino acids long. CDR1 and CDR2 from the germline V gene are SGHVS and FNYEAQ. V trimming: 1 base; J trimming: 5 bases; junction bases outside the gene matches: 8. The CDR3 loop is CASSLGLVSGRNEQYF. For the CDR3, the DNA is TGTGCCAGCAGCTTAGGGTTGGTTAGCGGGAGGAACGAGCAGTACTTC.

The V call is TRBV20-1, the J call TRBJ2-3, with 9 bases matching TRBD2. The J segment lost 4 bases and the V segment lost 7 bases, leaving 9 bases of the junction unmatched. The CDR3 runs to 14 residues. CDR1 and CDR2 (germline): DFQATT, SNEGSKA (reference sequence). The CDR3 bases are TGCAGTGTTTGTAGACTAGCGGCAGCAGATACGCAGTATTTT. Amino acids: CSVCRLAAADTQYF.

A remark on this clonotype: A read error may produce the germline difference seen at one junction end. The gene calls are TRBV29-1 and TRBJ2-3; 9 nucleotides agree with TRBD2. The CDR3 length is 14 residues. The germline V gene encodes CDR1 SQVTM and CDR2 ANQGSEA. The CDR3 sequence: CSVEVGTSRDTQYF. The CDR3 nucleotides are TGCAGCGTTGAAGTTGGGACTAGCAGAGATACGCAGTATTTT.

The rearrangement links TRBV11-3 to TRBJ2-1, with D possibly being TRBD2 (5 bases). The CDR3 loop spans 15 amino acids. Germline V gives CDR1 SGHNT, CDR2 YENEEA. V was shortened by 2 bases and J by 0 bases, with 8 bases between the two germline ends. CDR3 protein: CASSLTAVSYNEQFF. The CDR3 coding sequence is TGTGCCAGCAGCTTAACAGCGGTCTCCTACAATGAGCAGTTCTTC.

This clonotype has at least ten counts. The J gene is TRBJ2-3, the V gene TRBV2; D uncertain. Trimming cost V 5 bases and J 1 base, with 13 bases left between them. Germline CDR1 is SNHLY and CDR2 is FYNNEI. CDR3 length: 15 residues. The CDR3 reads CASSLDFSRTDTQYF. Written as DNA, the CDR3 is TGTGCCAGCAGTTTAGACTTCTCTCGCACAGATACGCAGTATTTT.

The V call is TRBV29-1, the J call TRBJ2-3; TRBD1 matches at 10 bases. Germline CDR1 SQVTM, CDR2 ANQGSEA. Trimming at V came to 3 bases and at J to 5 bases, leaving 2 bases not matched to a gene. The CDR3 spans 13 residues. Here the CDR3 reads CSVEWDRGDTQYF. In DNA form, the CDR3 reads TGCAGCGTTGAGTGGGACAGGGGAGATACGCAGTATTTT.

In nucleotides, the CDR3 is TGCAGTGCTAGGTCGAGGCGGGAGAGTGGGAATAATGAGCAGTTCTTC. Translation gives CSARSRRESGNNEQFF. The chain combines TRBV20-1 with TRBJ2-1; TRBD2 aligns across 7 bases. Trimming removed 3 bases from V and 7 bases from J; junction bases left unmatched: 15. The length of the CDR3 is 16 residues. The germline V gene has CDR1 DFQATT and CDR2 SNEGSKA (reference sequence).